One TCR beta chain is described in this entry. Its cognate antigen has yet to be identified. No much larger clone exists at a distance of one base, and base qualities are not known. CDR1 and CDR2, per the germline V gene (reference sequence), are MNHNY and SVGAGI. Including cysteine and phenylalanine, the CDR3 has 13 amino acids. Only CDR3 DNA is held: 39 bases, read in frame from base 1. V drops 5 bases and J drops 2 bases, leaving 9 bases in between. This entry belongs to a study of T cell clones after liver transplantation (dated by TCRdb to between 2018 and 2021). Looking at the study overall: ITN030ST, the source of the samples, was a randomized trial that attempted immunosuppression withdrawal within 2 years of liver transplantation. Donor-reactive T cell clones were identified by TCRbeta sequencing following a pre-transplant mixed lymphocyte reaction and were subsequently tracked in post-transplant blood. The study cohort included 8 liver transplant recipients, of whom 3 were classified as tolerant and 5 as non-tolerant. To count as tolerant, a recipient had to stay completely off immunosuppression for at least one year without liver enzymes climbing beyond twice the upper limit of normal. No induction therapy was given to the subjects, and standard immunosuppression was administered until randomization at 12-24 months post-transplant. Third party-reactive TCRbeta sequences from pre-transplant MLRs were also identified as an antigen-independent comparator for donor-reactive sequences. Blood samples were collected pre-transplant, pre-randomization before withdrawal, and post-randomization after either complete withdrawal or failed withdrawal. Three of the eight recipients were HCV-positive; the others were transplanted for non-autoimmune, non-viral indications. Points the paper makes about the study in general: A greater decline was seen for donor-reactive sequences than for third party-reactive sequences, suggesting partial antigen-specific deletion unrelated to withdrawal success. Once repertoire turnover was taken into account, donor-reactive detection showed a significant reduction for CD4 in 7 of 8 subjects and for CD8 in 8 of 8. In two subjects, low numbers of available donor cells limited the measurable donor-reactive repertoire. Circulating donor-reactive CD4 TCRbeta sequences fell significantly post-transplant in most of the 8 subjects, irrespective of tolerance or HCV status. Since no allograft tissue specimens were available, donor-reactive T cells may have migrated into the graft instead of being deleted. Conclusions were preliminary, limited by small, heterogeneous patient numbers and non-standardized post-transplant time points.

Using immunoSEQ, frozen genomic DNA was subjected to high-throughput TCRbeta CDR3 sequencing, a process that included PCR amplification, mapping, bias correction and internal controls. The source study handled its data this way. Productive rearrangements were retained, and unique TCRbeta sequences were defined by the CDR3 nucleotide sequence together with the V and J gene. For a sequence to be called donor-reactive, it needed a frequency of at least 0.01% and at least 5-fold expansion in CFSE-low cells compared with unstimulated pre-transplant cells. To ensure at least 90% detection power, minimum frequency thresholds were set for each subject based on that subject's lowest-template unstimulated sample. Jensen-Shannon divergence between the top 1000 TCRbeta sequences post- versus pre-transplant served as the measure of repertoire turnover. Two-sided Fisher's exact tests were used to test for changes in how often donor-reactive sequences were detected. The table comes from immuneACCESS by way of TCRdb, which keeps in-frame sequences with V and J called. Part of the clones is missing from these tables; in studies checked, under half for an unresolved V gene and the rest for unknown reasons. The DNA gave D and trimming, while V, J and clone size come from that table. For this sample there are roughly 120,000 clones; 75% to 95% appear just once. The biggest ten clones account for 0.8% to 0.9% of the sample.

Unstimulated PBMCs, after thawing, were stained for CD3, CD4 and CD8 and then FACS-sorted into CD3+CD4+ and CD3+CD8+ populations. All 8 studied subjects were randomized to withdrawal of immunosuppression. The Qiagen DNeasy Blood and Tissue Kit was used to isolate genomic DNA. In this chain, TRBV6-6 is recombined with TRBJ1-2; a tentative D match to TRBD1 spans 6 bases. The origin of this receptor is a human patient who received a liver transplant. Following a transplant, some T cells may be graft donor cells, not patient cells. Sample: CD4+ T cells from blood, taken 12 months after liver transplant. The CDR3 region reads CASSLDRNYGYTF. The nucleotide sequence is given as TGTGCCAGCAGTCTGGACAGAAACTATGGCTACACCTTC.